The 25 T cell receptor beta chains in this list originate from one sample, sequenced in a study of regulatory T cells in long-lasting Graves disease. The time point is: newly diagnosed GD, antithyroid drugs for less than 3 months. The TCR library was made from RNA that had been extracted from PBMCs in TRIzol. For TCR beta, libraries came from iRepertoire HTBI primers and Arm-PCR of CDR3 regions. TCRdb redid the calling of the multiplex PCR reads with MiXCR, one entry per CDR3 protein. The table includes some 560,000 distinct CDR3 sequences, 15% to 20% detected once. These same records also appear under a second study, on T cells in Graves' hyperthyroidism and ophthalmopathy.

The specimen comprised peripheral blood mononuclear cells (PBMCs), sampled at new diagnosis, from a patient treated with antithyroid drugs. These receptors all stem from a woman between 40 and 65 years old with Graves disease.

The table lists this clonotype with many counts. The rearrangement uses TRBV4-1 and TRBJ2-5, with a weak D call TRBD1 (6 bases). The CDR3 extends over 15 amino acids. Trimming removed 4 bases from V and 5 bases from J, with 17 bases in between. Germline V lookup: CDR1 MGHRA, CDR2 YSYEKL. The CDR3 nucleotides are TGCGCCAGCAGCCCGATGGGTGGGGGCCGGGAGACCCAGTACTTC. As protein: CASSPMGGGRETQYF.

The genes are TRBV15 and TRBJ1-1; 7 bases align to TRBD1. CDR1 and CDR2 (germline): LNHNV, YYDKDF (reference sequence). The CDR3 is 16 amino acids. Trimming took 5 bases from V and 5 from J; bases not matched to a gene: 14. CDR3 loop: CATSANREGARTEAFF. In nucleotides, the CDR3 is TGTGCCACCAGCGCTAACAGAGAGGGGGCTCGAACTGAAGCTTTCTTT.

This chain joins TRBV19 and TRBJ1-2; TRBD1 is a possible D gene (6 bases). This CDR3 region has 14 residues. The germline V and J ends were trimmed by 6 bases and 6 bases, with 17 bases remaining between them. Germline CDR1 is LNHDA and CDR2 is SQIVND (reference sequence). DNA for the CDR3: TGTGCCAGTAGCCCCCCGGTCCGGGGGCATGGCTACACCTTC. Protein sequence: CASSPPVRGHGYTF.

This clonotype came up a few times. The chain recombines TRBV3-1 with TRBJ2-7; perhaps TRBD2 as D (5 bases). The CDR3 has 13 residues. The ends were cut back, 4 bases at V and 4 bases at J, with 11 bases in the middle. CDR1 and CDR2 from the germline V gene are LGHDT and YNNKEL (reference sequence). The CDR3 region has the DNA TGTGCCAGCAGCCGAGGGAGTGCATACGAGCAGTACTTC. Translating it yields CASSRGSAYEQYF.

Worth noting for this clonotype: This likely traces to a read error, being one base from a far larger clone. The chain has TRBV6-2 or TRBV6-3 and TRBJ1-5, with unresolved D. The V gene's germline CDR1 is MNHEY and CDR2 SVGEGT. Trimming removed 7 bases at V and 4 bases at J, with 11 bases between. The length of the CDR3 is 13 residues. CDR3 sequence (DNA): TGTGCCAGCATCTCGACGAGAAATCAGCCCCAGCATTTT. Translated, it gives CASISTRNQPQHF.

This clonotype was seen at least ten times. The V gene is TRBV29-1, the J gene TRBJ2-5, with D perhaps TRBD1 or TRBD2 (5 bases each). This CDR3 has 11 amino acids. Germline CDR1 and CDR2: SQVTM and ANQGSEA. The V end was cut by 3 bases, the J end by 5 bases, with 7 bases between. The CDR3 protein is CSVEGVETQYF. CDR3 bases: TGCAGCGTTGAGGGGGTTGAGACCCAGTACTTC.

At least ten counts were recorded for this clonotype. The chain joins TRBV7-9 to TRBJ1-1, with a weak D call TRBD1 (5 bases). V was pared by 7 bases and J by 2 bases, with 14 bases between. CDR1 SEHNR and CDR2 FQNEAQ come from the germline V gene (reference sequence). This CDR3 contains 14 residues. The CDR3 sequence: CASTGAGTNTEAFF. The CDR3 DNA reads as TGTGCCAGCACCGGGGCAGGGACCAACACTGAAGCTTTCTTT.

The rearrangement links TRBV12-3 or TRBV12-4 to TRBJ1-5, with TRBD1 as a possible D gene (6 bases). This CDR3 is built from 14 residues. The V end lost 2 bases, the J end lost 5 bases, and 10 bases lay between the germline ends. CDR3 in DNA: TGTGCCAGCAGTTTAAGGGGGGCCCATCAGCCCCAGCATTTT. Amino acid sequence: CASSLRGAHQPQHF.

The chain couples TRBV9 to TRBJ2-3, with D possibly matching TRBD1 (5 bases). CDR1 SGDLS and CDR2 YYNGEE come from the germline V gene. This CDR3 is 16 amino acids long. Trimming cost V 4 bases and J 0 bases, with 15 bases left between them. The CDR3 is CASSRPTAPSTDTQYF. CDR3 sequence (DNA): TGTGCCAGCAGCCGACCGACAGCGCCTAGCACAGATACGCAGTATTTT.

In its sample, this clonotype was seen many times. The chain has TRBV5-4 and TRBJ2-7; D gene ambiguous. The germline CDR1 and CDR2 sequences are SGHNT and YYREEE (reference sequence). The CDR3 is 13 residues long. Trimming removed 4 bases at V and 1 base at J, with 9 bases between. The CDR3 is CASSAASSYEQYF. CDR3 DNA sequence: TGTGCCAGCAGCGCGGCGTCGTCCTACGAGCAGTACTTC.

The rearrangement links TRBV7-3 to TRBJ2-2; 11 positions agree with TRBD2. This CDR3 has 15 amino acids. Per germline, CDR1 SGHTA and CDR2 FQGTGA. V lost 6 bases and J lost 6; bases outside the gene matches: 6. The CDR3 spells CASSPSGGSAGELFF. CDR3 DNA sequence: TGTGCCAGCAGTCCTAGCGGGGGGAGCGCCGGGGAGCTGTTTTTT.

Turning to this clonotype: Relative to the germline gene, one junction end is altered; a read error may explain this. CDR3 protein: CASSYSGQGVGGYTF. As DNA, the CDR3 is TGTGCCAGCAGTTACTCGGGACAGGGGGTGGGTGGCTACACCTTC. The chain joins TRBV6-4 to TRBJ1-2; 11 nucleotides line up with TRBD1. CDR3 length equals 15 residues. CDR1 and CDR2 from the germline V gene are MRHNA and SNTAGT.

There are many counts of this clonotype. J is TRBJ1-1 and V is TRBV5-4; D perhaps matches TRBD1 (6 bases). The V end lost 4 bases, the J end lost 6 bases, and 22 bases lay between the germline ends. This CDR3 is 16 amino acids long. CDR1 and CDR2 (germline): SGHNT, YYREEE (reference sequence). CDR3 region: CASSPIRDIRWAEAFF. Here the CDR3 DNA reads TGTGCCAGCAGCCCGATCCGGGACATACGGTGGGCTGAAGCTTTCTTT.

Note on this clonotype: A much more abundant neighbour one base away suggests this may be a read error. V and J are TRBV5-1 and TRBJ1-2; the D is unclear. The CDR3 is 13 amino acids. Per the germline V gene, CDR1 is SGHRS and CDR2 is YFSETQ. The CDR3 coding sequence is TGCGCCAGCTGCTTGGAAACTTACTATGGCTACACCTTC. This sequence encodes CASCLETYYGYTF. Full variable domain (remainder filled in from reference TRBV5-1 and TRBJ1-2): KAGVTQTPRYLIKTRGQQVTLSCSPISGHRSVSWYQQTPGQGLQFLFEYFSETQRNKGNFPGRFSGRQFSNSRSEMNVSTLELGDSALYLCASCLETYYGYTFGSGTRLTVV.

CDR3 nucleotide sequence: TGTGCCACTACAGGATTCTCTGGGGCCAACGTCCTGACTTTC. Encoded protein: CATTGFSGANVLTF. This rearrangement joins TRBV2 to TRBJ2-6; TRBD1 is a possible D gene (5 bases). V was shortened by 10 bases and J by 0 bases, with 10 bases between the two germline ends. The V gene's germline CDR1 is SNHLY and CDR2 FYNNEI. The CDR3 sequence is 14 residues long.

The sample holds a few counts of this clonotype. The chain recombines TRBV7-9 with TRBJ2-7; 11 bases are shared with TRBD2. CDR1 is SEHNR, CDR2 FQNEAQ, per germline (reference sequence). This CDR3 spans 13 amino acids. The ends lost 8 bases at V and 5 bases at J; junction bases unmatched: 5. The CDR3 loop is CASGGLAGDEQYF. The CDR3 DNA reads as TGTGCCAGCGGAGGACTAGCGGGCGACGAGCAGTACTTC.

This clonotype was seen many times. The chain couples TRBV3-1 to TRBJ2-3; 7 nucleotides align to TRBD1. The end of the DNA aligns better with TRBJ2-5, so the J call may be wrong. The CDR3 loop spans 14 amino acids. Germline assignment: CDR1 LGHDT and CDR2 YNNKEL (reference sequence). For the CDR3, the DNA is TGTGCCAGCAGCCAAGCTGGGACAGACCAGACCCAGTACTTC. Encoded protein: CASSQAGTDQTQYF.

The chain couples TRBV19 to TRBJ1-2; 10 nucleotides align to TRBD1. The J segment lost 4 bases and the V segment lost 5 bases, leaving 7 bases of the junction unmatched. Germline V gene lookup returns CDR1 LNHDA and CDR2 SQIVND (reference sequence). This CDR3 region has 15 residues. The CDR3 DNA sequence: TGTGCCAGTAGTTCTCCGGGACAGGGGACCTATGGCTACACCTTC. This codes for CASSSPGQGTYGYTF.

The J gene is TRBJ1-2, the V gene TRBV4-1; 9 bases match TRBD1. Trimming took 5 bases from V and 7 from J; bases not matched to a gene: 8. The CDR3 extends over 14 amino acids. The V gene's germline CDR1 is MGHRA and CDR2 YSYEKL. CDR3 sequence reads: CASSARDREGGYTF. CDR3 bases: TGCGCCAGCAGCGCCCGGGACAGGGAGGGTGGCTACACCTTC.

This clonotype was recorded at least ten times. The chain employs TRBV12-3 or TRBV12-4 and TRBJ1-1; D perhaps matches TRBD1 (5 bases). V was pared by 5 bases and J by 4 bases, with 14 bases between. The CDR3 covers 14 residues. CDR3: CASSPGPQGTEAFF. CDR3 nucleotide sequence: TGTGCCAGCAGTCCGGGACCCCAGGGCACTGAAGCTTTCTTT.

This clonotype occurred a few times. V usage is TRBV20-1 and J usage is TRBJ2-7; D is unclear. V was trimmed by 1 base and J by 0 bases, leaving 7 bases between them. Germline CDR1 is DFQATT and CDR2 is SNEGSKA (reference sequence). CDR3 length equals 13 residues. DNA of the CDR3: TGCAGTGCTAGAGTACCCGTCTCCTACGAGCAGTACTTC. Amino acid sequence: CSARVPVSYEQYF.

The chain has TRBV6-1 and TRBJ1-1; perhaps TRBD1 as D (6 bases). The CDR3 length is 13 residues. Trimming took 7 bases from V and 4 from J, leaving 13 bases between them. Germline CDR1 and CDR2: MNHNS and SASEGT. CDR3 coding DNA: TGTGCCAGCACGGGAGGGGGTAGCACTGAAGCTTTCTTT. It specifies CASTGGGSTEAFF.

The gene calls are TRBV19 and TRBJ1-5, with 7 positions matching TRBD1. The CDR3 length is 18 residues. The germline V gene encodes CDR1 LNHDA and CDR2 SQIVND (reference sequence). V gave up 6 bases and J gave up 0 bases; unmatched junction bases: 14. Here the CDR3 DNA reads TGTGCCAGTAGGGTCTCCCGGGAGGGGGCGACTAGCAATCAGCCCCAGCATTTT. It codes for CASRVSREGATSNQPQHF.

The chain couples TRBV2 to TRBJ2-1, with a weak D call TRBD1 (6 bases). CDR3 size: 15 residues. Germline values: CDR1 SNHLY, CDR2 FYNNEI. Between the trimmed V and J ends, which lost 6 bases and 0 bases, there was a span of 12 bases. CDR3 nucleotide sequence: TGTGCCAGCAGAAGACAGGTGAGCTCCTACAATGAGCAGTTCTTC. Its protein is CASRRQVSSYNEQFF.

This clonotype was counted only a few times. This may come from a read error, since a much larger clone is one base off. V usage is TRBV6-1 and J usage is TRBJ2-5, with 11 bases matching TRBD2. This CDR3 contains 16 residues. J was trimmed by 0 bases and V by 6 bases; bases with no gene match: 6. The germline V gene encodes CDR1 MNHNS and CDR2 SASEGT. The CDR3 loop reads CASSLLAGVNQETQYF. The CDR3 DNA is TGTGCCAGCAGCCTACTAGCGGGGGTGAACCAAGAGACCCAGTACTTC.